A single TCR beta chain is shown here with its context. In the PCR, 60 Vbeta and 13 Jbeta primers were used. Generated by immunoSEQ multiplex PCR, the TCRdb table keeps only in-frame clones and is missing some. This sample has over 130,000 clones, with about 80% found just once. This sample is part of a study of cytomegalovirus exposure and HLA in healthy donors. V was shortened by 0 bases and J by 1 base, with 9 bases between the two germline ends. The CDR3 loop spans 16 amino acids. Germline CDR1 ENHRY, CDR2 SYGVKD. The chain links TRBV10-3 to TRBJ2-2; the D gene is possibly TRBD1 (5 bases). This receptor was identified in a man younger than 45 in good health and CMV-seropositive. Sequencing was carried out using PBMCs. The CDR3 sequence is CAISESKGLNTGELFF. DNA for the CDR3: TGTGCCATCAGTGAGTCGAAGGGGTTGAACACCGGGGAGCTGTTTTTT.